The next 30 T cell receptor beta chains were all read from a single sample in a study of blood T cell repertoires in COVID-19 (dated by TCRdb to the early 2020s). The library was prepared using the immunoSEQ multiplex PCR assay. The source is immuneACCESS, and TCRdb retained only in-frame sequences with V and J called. Part of the clones is not carried over; for the studies checked, unresolved V genes explain less than half of this, and the remainder is unexplained. The sample table lists some 87,000 clones, approximately 84% of them with a count of one. In total, the top ten clones hold around a quarter of the sample. The sample consisted of peripheral blood. These receptor sequences come from an elderly man with active or convalescent COVID-19.

This chain uses TRBV4-2 with TRBJ2-1, with a weak D call TRBD2 (7 bases). Per germline, CDR1 LGHNA and CDR2 YNFKEQ. The CDR3 runs to 14 residues. V was clipped by 4 bases and J by 7 bases, with 14 bases between them. The DNA of the CDR3 is TGTGCCAGCAGCCCGCGCAGGGGAGGGAATGAGCAGTTCTTC. Protein sequence: CASSPRRGGNEQFF.

The chain links TRBV29-1 to TRBJ1-2; tentative D call: TRBD1 (6 bases). From germline, CDR1 is SQVTM and CDR2 ANQGSEA. CDR3 size: 15 residues. The germline V and J ends were trimmed by 7 bases and 5 bases, with 23 bases remaining between them. This CDR3 is CSAAFRGAGRYGYTF. The DNA of the CDR3 is TGCAGCGCCGCCTTCCGGGGGGCCGGCCGTTATGGCTACACCTTC.

The V and J genes are TRBV13 and TRBJ1-3; D possibly corresponds to TRBD1 (5 bases). The V end was cut by 5 bases, the J end by 3 bases, with 14 bases between. CDR3 length: 15 amino acids. CDR1 and CDR2 (germline): PRHDT, FYEKMQ (reference sequence). The CDR3 here is CASSQGGNFGNTIYF. The CDR3 bases are TGTGCCAGCAGCCAGGGAGGGAATTTTGGAAACACCATATATTTT.

The chain employs TRBV25-1 and TRBJ2-1; 7 bases align to TRBD1. This CDR3 has 17 amino acids. Per the germline V gene, CDR1 is MGHDK and CDR2 is SYGVNS. Losses at the gene ends were 0 bases for V and 1 base for J; bases not matched to a gene: 6. The CDR3 protein is CASSEYIQTGSYNEQFF. The CDR3 DNA follows: TGTGCCAGCAGTGAATATATTCAGACAGGGTCCTACAATGAGCAGTTCTTC.

This chain connects TRBV28 to TRBJ2-2, with D perhaps TRBD1 (5 bases). In germline, CDR1 is MDHEN, CDR2 SYDVKM. The CDR3 length is 17 residues. V was shortened by 6 bases and J by 3 bases, with 20 bases between the two germline ends. CDR3 in DNA: TGTGCCAGCAGGTCTGCGGCAGGGATTTTGGACACCGGGGAGCTGTTTTTT. It is translated as CASRSAAGILDTGELFF. Complete variable domain (other parts from reference TRBV28 and TRBJ2-2): DVKVTQSSRYLVKRTGEKVFLECVQDMDHENMFWYRQDPGLGLRLIYFSYDVKMKEKGDIPEGYSVSREKKERFSLILESASTNQTSMYLCASRSAAGILDTGELFFGEGSRLTVL.

This clone appeared a single time. This chain joins TRBV6-5 and TRBJ2-3, with 8 bases that match TRBD2. V lost 6 bases and J lost 0; bases outside the gene matches: 5. This CDR3 has 15 residues. CDR1 and CDR2 (germline): MNHEY, SVGAGI. CDR3: CASRATGGSTDTQYF. Here the CDR3 DNA reads TGTGCCAGCAGGGCAACGGGGGGGAGCACAGATACGCAGTATTTT.

The chain couples TRBV4-2 to TRBJ1-6; D gene ambiguous. The CDR3 extends over 15 amino acids. The V end was cut by 0 bases, the J end by 5 bases, with 8 bases between. Germline CDR1 is LGHNA and CDR2 is YNFKEQ. CDR3 sequence reads: CASSQEIADNSPLHF. CDR3 DNA: TGTGCCAGCAGCCAAGAAATAGCAGATAATTCACCCCTCCACTTT.

This rearrangement joins TRBV24-1 to TRBJ2-3, with D possibly TRBD1 on 6 matching bases. V dropped 6 bases and J dropped 0 bases, with 9 bases sitting between them. Per germline, CDR1 KGHDR and CDR2 SFDVKD. The CDR3 sequence is 14 residues long. CDR3: CATSSQGSTDTQYF. The CDR3 nucleotides are TGTGCCACCAGTTCACAGGGTAGCACAGATACGCAGTATTTT.

This clone has more than one count but fewer than ten. The V call is TRBV28, the J call TRBJ1-6, with a possible D match to TRBD1 (5 bases). This CDR3 is 16 amino acids long. Germline V CDR1 and CDR2: MDHEN, SYDVKM. The V gene lost 3 bases and the J gene lost 4 bases, with 13 bases spanning the gap. DNA for the CDR3: TGTGCCAGCAGTTTGGGGGGGGGAAGATATAATTCACCCCTCCACTTT. Its translation is CASSLGGGRYNSPLHF.

The chain has TRBV6-5 and TRBJ2-7, with a tentative D call TRBD1 (5 bases). The CDR3 has 14 residues. The V end lost 4 bases, the J end lost 3 bases, and 13 bases lay between the germline ends. Looked up from germline, CDR1 is MNHEY and CDR2 is SVGAGI. The CDR3 sequence: CASSFGAPNYEQYF. DNA for the CDR3: TGTGCCAGCAGTTTTGGGGCACCAAACTACGAGCAGTACTTC.

This clone was counted a few times. V is TRBV19 and J is TRBJ2-7; D may be TRBD2 (6 bases). The CDR3 totals 14 residues. The germline V and J ends were trimmed by 9 bases and 0 bases, with 15 bases remaining between them. CDR1 is LNHDA, CDR2 SQIVND, per germline (reference sequence). This chain's CDR3 is CASQPGAGSYEQYF. Here the CDR3 DNA reads TGTGCCAGCCAACCGGGAGCAGGCTCCTACGAGCAGTACTTC.

The rearrangement uses TRBV19 and TRBJ1-2, with TRBD1 matching 10 bases. After removal of 4 bases from V and 3 bases from J, the junction contained 5 bases not matched to a gene. Per germline, CDR1 LNHDA and CDR2 SQIVND (reference sequence). The CDR3 spans 15 residues. The CDR3, as DNA: TGTGCCAGTAGTACCGGGACAGGGGCCCACTATGGCTACACCTTC. It is translated as CASSTGTGAHYGYTF.

The rearrangement joins TRBV30 to TRBJ2-1, with 8 bases identical to TRBD2. This CDR3 has 14 residues. J lost 7 bases, V lost 0 bases, and 5 bases had no gene match. Per the germline V gene, CDR1 is GTSNPN and CDR2 is SVGIG (reference sequence). The DNA of the CDR3 is TGTGCCTGGAGTGTAGGACTAGCAGGGAATGAGCAGTTCTTC. It yields the protein CAWSVGLAGNEQFF.

V is TRBV19 and J is TRBJ1-3; D might be TRBD1 (5 bases). Trimming left V 10 bases short and J 4 bases short, with 14 bases between. Germline CDR1 is LNHDA and CDR2 is SQIVND (reference sequence). The CDR3 contains 13 residues. The CDR3 reads CATGGARGNTIYF. The CDR3 DNA sequence: TGTGCCACCGGAGGGGCGCGGGGAAACACCATATATTTT.

This clone has more than one count but fewer than ten. The rearrangement uses TRBV7-8 and TRBJ1-5, with TRBD1 matching 8 bases. The CDR3 extends over 15 amino acids. CDR1 SGHVS and CDR2 FQNEAQ come from the germline V gene. The V and J ends lost 1 base and 5 bases, in that order; junction bases with no gene match: 4. As DNA, the CDR3 is TGTGCCAGCAGCTTAGGGACAGGGACCGATCAGCCCCAGCATTTT. Translation gives CASSLGTGTDQPQHF.

The V and J genes are TRBV9 and TRBJ2-2; 10 bases are a match to TRBD2. This CDR3 comprises 16 residues. J was trimmed by 6 bases and V by 0 bases; bases with no gene match: 5. The germline CDR1 and CDR2 sequences are SGDLS and YYNGEE. The CDR3 DNA reads TGTGCCAGCAGCGTAGGCCTAGCGGGGGTCCCCGGGGAGCTGTTTTTT. Translated: CASSVGLAGVPGELFF.

This clone has just a few counts. The chain recombines TRBV5-4 with TRBJ1-2, with D hard to call. The CDR3 extends over 15 amino acids. The V gene lost 4 bases and the J gene lost 5 bases, with 18 bases spanning the gap. Germline lookup yields CDR1 SGHNT and CDR2 YYREEE (reference sequence). CDR3 DNA: TGTGCCAGCAGCCCGGGTCGGTCTCAATATTATGGCTACACCTTC. It yields the protein CASSPGRSQYYGYTF.

The chain uses TRBV15 and TRBJ2-1, with 7 bases matching TRBD1. J lost 4 bases, V lost 0 bases, and 3 bases had no gene match. CDR1 and CDR2 from the germline V gene are LNHNV and YYDKDF (reference sequence). The CDR3 loop spans 15 amino acids. For the CDR3, the DNA is TGTGCCACCAGCAGAGATGGGACAGCATACAATGAGCAGTTCTTC. Encoded protein: CATSRDGTAYNEQFF.

This chain connects TRBV5-6 to TRBJ2-1; 9 bases are shared with TRBD1. The J segment lost 1 base and the V segment lost 3 bases, leaving 11 bases of the junction unmatched. This CDR3 has 18 amino acids. Germline values: CDR1 SGHDT, CDR2 YYEEEE. CDR3 DNA: TGTGCCAGCAGCTCGGGCGCCGTGACAGGGGGTTCCTACAATGAGCAGTTCTTC. This gives the protein CASSSGAVTGGSYNEQFF.

The chain combines TRBV19 with TRBJ2-1; 12 bases match TRBD2. CDR1 is LNHDA and CDR2 is SQIVND in the germline V gene (reference sequence). Losses at the gene ends were 3 bases for V and 7 bases for J; bases not matched to a gene: 10. This CDR3 spans 17 amino acids. The CDR3 sequence is CASSITASGGAGNEQFF. The DNA for the CDR3 is TGTGCCAGTAGTATTACGGCTAGCGGGGGGGCGGGTAATGAGCAGTTCTTC.

This chain links TRBV5-4 with TRBJ2-1; TRBD2 aligns across 7 bases. The CDR3 runs to 18 residues. V trimming: 3 bases; J trimming: 0 bases; junction bases outside the gene matches: 12. Germline V CDR1 and CDR2: SGHNT, YYREEE (reference sequence). The CDR3, as DNA: TGTGCCAGCAGCTCAACCGGGGGAGGGAAAAGCTCCTACAATGAGCAGTTCTTC. Protein product: CASSSTGGGKSSYNEQFF.

This sequence joins TRBV3-1 (or the pseudogene TRBV3-2) and TRBJ2-7; 13 bases agree with TRBD2. Germline trimming cut 4 bases from V and 3 bases from J; bases unmatched to any gene: 3. Germline CDR1 reads LGHDT; CDR2 reads YNNKEL (reference sequence). This CDR3 is 15 amino acids long. The CDR3 protein is CASSPGLAGIYEQYF. The CDR3 DNA reads TGTGCCAGCAGCCCGGGACTAGCGGGGATCTACGAGCAGTACTTC.

The V and J genes are TRBV30 and TRBJ2-1, with TRBD2 matching over 14 bases. CDR3 length: 15 amino acids. CDR1 and CDR2 from the germline V gene are GTSNPN and SVGIG (reference sequence). The V and J ends lost 6 bases and 7 bases, in that order; junction bases with no gene match: 8. The CDR3 protein is CACNRGLAGVNEQFF. The DNA for the CDR3 is TGTGCCTGCAACCGGGGACTAGCGGGGGTTAATGAGCAGTTCTTC.

For the CDR3, the DNA is TGCGCCAGCAGTATAGCCCTAGCGGGGGATTTGAACACCGGGGAGCTGTTTTTT. This codes for CASSIALAGDLNTGELFF. This rearrangement joins TRBV5-1 to TRBJ2-2, with 10 bases lining up with TRBD2. Per the germline V gene, CDR1 is SGHRS and CDR2 is YFSETQ. The CDR3 consists of 18 residues. The trim removed 5 bases at V and 1 base at J, leaving 11 bases unmatched.

The genes are TRBV5-1 and TRBJ1-1; D is undetermined. CDR1 is SGHRS, CDR2 YFSETQ, per germline. This CDR3 comprises 13 residues. The V end lost 1 base, the J end lost 4 bases, and 8 bases lay between the germline ends. CDR3 nucleotide sequence: TGCGCCAGCAGCTTGACGGTAGCCACTGAAGCTTTCTTT. It encodes CASSLTVATEAFF.

The V gene is TRBV11-2, the J gene TRBJ2-1; D perhaps matches TRBD1 (5 bases). V lost 6 bases to trimming and J lost 0 bases, with 9 bases between them. Germline V gene lookup returns CDR1 SGHAT and CDR2 FQNNGV. CDR3 length: 14 residues. The CDR3, as DNA: TGTGCCAGCAGTAAGGGGCCCTCCTACAATGAGCAGTTCTTC. Protein sequence: CASSKGPSYNEQFF.

This chain uses TRBV7-2 with TRBJ2-7, with TRBD1 identical over 8 bases. V shed 3 bases and J 7 bases; nucleotides not matched to a gene: 8. The CDR3 has 14 amino acids. Germline CDR1 SGHTA, CDR2 FQGNSA. CDR3 DNA: TGTGCCAGCAGCTTTGACAGGGGATCGTGGGAGCAGTACTTC. Translating it yields CASSFDRGSWEQYF. Using reference TRBV7-2 and TRBJ2-7 for the parts outside the CDR3, the full variable domain is GAGVSQSPSNKVTEKGKDVELRCDPISGHTALYWYRQSLGQGLEFLIYFQGNSAPDKSGLPSDRFSAERTGGSVSTLTIQRTQQEDSAVYLCASSFDRGSWEQYFGPGTRLTVT.

This chain joins TRBV25-1 and TRBJ1-3, with D unclear. Trimming left V 0 bases short and J 0 bases short, with 12 bases between. CDR3 length: 17 residues. Germline values: CDR1 MGHDK, CDR2 SYGVNS. The CDR3 nucleotides read TGTGCCAGCAGTGAATATTTCGCAGAAAACTCTGGAAACACCATATATTTT. Amino acid sequence: CASSEYFAENSGNTIYF. Together with reference TRBV25-1 and TRBJ1-3, the CDR3 gives the full variable domain: EADIYQTPRYLVIGTGKKITLECSQTMGHDKMYWYQQDPGMELHLIHYSYGVNSTEKGDLSSESTVSRIRTEHFPLTLESARPSHTSQYLCASSEYFAENSGNTIYFGEGSWLTVV.

J is TRBJ1-4 and V is TRBV18, with 8 positions matching TRBD1. V shed 2 bases, J shed 3 bases, and the junction held 8 bases outside the gene matches. CDR3 size: 17 residues. Germline CDR1 and CDR2: KGHSH and LQKENI. The CDR3 sequence: CASSPSNYRGSNEKLFF. The CDR3 DNA follows: TGTGCCAGCTCACCATCGAATTACAGGGGGTCTAATGAAAAACTGTTTTTT.

The chain carries TRBV29-1 and TRBJ1-1, with TRBD1 identical over 8 bases. CDR1 is SQVTM, CDR2 ANQGSEA, per germline. V dropped 5 bases and J dropped 0; count of bases not matched to a gene: 8. This CDR3 is 15 amino acids long. In DNA form, the CDR3 reads TGCAGCGTTTTATGGGGACAGGTCTTGAACACTGAAGCTTTCTTT. This sequence encodes CSVLWGQVLNTEAFF.